These 4 T cell receptor beta chains were all obtained from the same sample, sequenced in a study of blood T cell repertoires in COVID-19 (dated by TCRdb to about 2020). Library prep was done by the immunoSEQ multiplex PCR assay. Held by TCRdb, this immuneACCESS table contains in-frame sequences only and omits some clones. Under half of the omission traces to an unresolved V gene where checked; the cause of the rest is unknown. The sample has some 80,000 clones on record, less than 90% of them singletons. Of the sample, approximately 5.8% falls within the top ten clones. Sequences were obtained from peripheral blood. The receptors shown here come from a man aged 55 to 69 with active or convalescent COVID-19.

The rearrangement joins TRBV19 to TRBJ1-2; 7 positions match TRBD1. Per the germline V gene, CDR1 is LNHDA and CDR2 is SQIVND (reference sequence). The CDR3 sequence is 11 residues long. The CDR3 bases are TGTGCTGGAGGGGGCGGCTATGGCTACACCTTC. Translated, it gives CAGGGGYGYTF.

V gene TRBV29-1 combines with J gene TRBJ2-3; 9 bases fit TRBD2. This CDR3 spans 16 amino acids. V trimming: 1 base; J trimming: 4 bases; junction bases outside the gene matches: 9. Germline CDR1 SQVTM, CDR2 ANQGSEA. The chain's CDR3 is CSVEVTGGGAADTQYF. In nucleotides, the CDR3 is TGCAGCGTTGAAGTAACCGGCGGGGGGGCTGCAGATACGCAGTATTTT.

The rearrangement joins TRBV6-2 or TRBV6-3 to TRBJ1-6; TRBD1 matches 8 bases. Looked up from germline, CDR1 is MNHEY and CDR2 is SVGEGT. The V gene end was trimmed by 2 bases and the J gene end by 5 bases; junction bases not matched to a gene: 11. The CDR3 consists of 18 residues. The CDR3 region is CASSYPPPGTGNNSPLHF. CDR3 sequence (DNA): TGTGCCAGCAGTTACCCACCTCCCGGGACAGGCAATAATTCACCCCTCCACTTT.

V is TRBV18 and J is TRBJ1-5, with 9 bases matching TRBD1. The CDR3 is made up of 14 amino acids. Germline CDR1 is KGHSH and CDR2 is LQKENI. V lost 6 bases and J lost 6; bases outside the gene matches: 6. Here the CDR3 reads CASSEGQGGQPQHF. In DNA, the CDR3 is TGTGCCAGCTCGGAGGGACAGGGTGGTCAGCCCCAGCATTTT.